Each of the 12 T cell receptor beta chains below was sequenced from the same sample in a study of regulatory T cells in long-lasting Graves disease. iRepertoire HTBI primers and Arm-PCR of CDR3 regions built TCR beta libraries. Each CDR3 protein gets one entry after TCRdb re-called the multiplex PCR reads with MiXCR. The sample has 310,000 or so distinct CDR3 sequences, around 23% seen once. Time point in this sample: persistent/refractory GD, antithyroid drugs over 5 years with positive TRAb. Isolated PBMC RNA provided the starting material for the TCR library. The material sequenced was peripheral blood mononuclear cells (PBMCs), taken when the disease was refractory, from a patient treated with antithyroid drugs. The receptors stem from a female donor with Graves disease.

This clonotype was observed many times. The CDR3 DNA is TGTGCCCGTGACGGGCTAGCGGGAAAAGAGACCCAGTACTTC. Its protein product is CARDGLAGKETQYF. The chain combines TRBV30 with TRBJ2-5; 9 positions match TRBD2. CDR1 GTSNPN and CDR2 SVGIG come from the germline V gene (reference sequence). The V and J ends lost 8 bases and 3 bases, in that order; junction bases with no gene match: 10. This CDR3 is 14 amino acids long.

V is TRBV4-1 and J is TRBJ2-7, with D unclear. The germline V gene has CDR1 MGHRA and CDR2 YSYEKL. The V end lost 1 base, the J end lost 6 bases, and 10 bases lay between the germline ends. The CDR3 is made up of 13 amino acids. CDR3 amino acids: CASSQGPNTEQYF. The CDR3 DNA is TGCGCCAGCAGCCAAGGGCCGAACACCGAGCAGTACTTC.

This clonotype was counted only a few times. The chain is built from TRBV20-1 and TRBJ1-4; D is unclear. V gave up 5 bases and J gave up 7 bases, with 20 bases separating them. This CDR3 has 15 amino acids. CDR1 and CDR2 (germline): DFQATT, SNEGSKA (reference sequence). Written as DNA, the CDR3 is TGCAGTGCTGCCGATGTAGGTACTGGACTTGAAAAACTGTTTTTT. Protein product: CSAADVGTGLEKLFF.

This clonotype was detected ten times or more. The CDR3 spells CASRPGANEKLFF. Written as DNA, the CDR3 is TGTGCCAGCAGGCCCGGGGCGAATGAAAAACTGTTTTTT. This sequence joins TRBV12-3 or TRBV12-4 and TRBJ1-4; weak D call: TRBD1 (5 bases). V lost 6 bases and J lost 5, with 10 bases in between. This CDR3 is 13 amino acids long.

The CDR3: CSARVGGAEDTQYF. The CDR3 bases are TGCAGTGCTAGAGTTGGAGGGGCGGAAGATACGCAGTATTTT. V and J are TRBV20-1 and TRBJ2-3, with D possibly being TRBD2 (6 bases). The CDR3 length is 14 residues. The germline V and J ends were trimmed by 1 base and 5 bases, with 13 bases remaining between them. Germline-derived CDR1 and CDR2 are DFQATT and SNEGSKA (reference sequence).

This clonotype appeared many times. The CDR3 sequence is CATQAGENYEQYF. In DNA, the CDR3 is TGTGCCACCCAAGCGGGAGAGAACTACGAGCAGTACTTC. The rearrangement uses TRBV10-3 and TRBJ2-7, with 8 nucleotides matching TRBD2. CDR1 ENHRY and CDR2 SYGVKD come from the germline V gene. Trimming cost V 10 bases and J 3 bases; bases outside gene matches: 8. There are 13 residues in the CDR3.

This clonotype was observed many times. The chain links TRBV20-1 to TRBJ1-6; no definite D call. The V gene's germline CDR1 is DFQATT and CDR2 SNEGSKA (reference sequence). The CDR3 consists of 12 residues. Trimming stripped 4 bases from V and 6 bases from J, with 7 bases between. CDR3 residues: CSAKVANSPLHF. Here the CDR3 DNA reads TGCAGTGCTAAAGTGGCTAATTCACCCCTCCACTTT.

The V and J genes are TRBV7-9 and TRBJ1-6; a possible D gene is TRBD1 (5 bases). Trimming shortened V by 5 bases and J by 7 bases, and 18 bases separated the two germline ends. The V gene's germline CDR1 is SEHNR and CDR2 FQNEAQ (reference sequence). The CDR3 sequence is 16 residues long. CDR3 in DNA: TGTGCCAGCAGCCCCTCCCTGGGGGGGAAAAATTCACCCCTCCACTTT. Its protein is CASSPSLGGKNSPLHF.

At least ten counts were recorded for this clonotype. V and J are TRBV28 and TRBJ1-1, with TRBD1 matching over 8 bases. CDR1 and CDR2 from the germline V gene are MDHEN and SYDVKM. V was clipped by 7 bases and J by 4 bases; unmatched bases: 14. The CDR3 covers 16 residues. The chain's CDR3 is CASMDRVRRRSTEAFF. CDR3 bases: TGTGCCAGCATGGACAGGGTCCGACGGCGGAGCACTGAAGCTTTCTTT.

In its sample, this clonotype was seen a few times. This chain links TRBV19 with TRBJ2-7; D may be TRBD2 (5 bases). CDR1 and CDR2 (germline): LNHDA, SQIVND (reference sequence). V was pared by 0 bases and J by 5 bases, with 11 bases between. The CDR3 runs 14 residues. CDR3 in amino acids: CASSIDRGRDEQYF. In nucleotides, the CDR3 is TGTGCCAGTAGTATAGATCGGGGAAGGGACGAGCAGTACTTC.

This clonotype was observed many times. The chain employs TRBV20-1 and TRBJ1-6, with TRBD1 identical over 7 bases. The germline CDR1 and CDR2 sequences are DFQATT and SNEGSKA (reference sequence). V lost 6 bases and J lost 7; bases outside the gene matches: 3. There are 12 residues in the CDR3. CDR3 nucleotide sequence: TGCAGTGCCCAGACAGGGAATTCACCCCTCCACTTT. Protein product: CSAQTGNSPLHF.

J is TRBJ2-3 and V is TRBV6-2 or TRBV6-3, with 7 nucleotides matching TRBD2. The CDR3 is 16 residues long. V was clipped by 4 bases and J by 2 bases; unmatched bases: 9. Germline-derived CDR1 and CDR2 are MNHEY and SVGEGT. The CDR3 DNA follows: TGTGCCAGCAGTTTCGGGTCGGGAGGACCCACAGATACGCAGTATTTT. This codes for CASSFGSGGPTDTQYF.